Listed here are 8 T cell receptor beta chains from one sample, sequenced in a study of regulatory T cells in long-lasting Graves disease. Arm-PCR with iRepertoire HTBI primers amplified the CDR3 regions for these TCR beta libraries. TCRdb re-called the multiplex PCR reads through MiXCR, storing one row per CDR3 protein. This sample has around 450,000 distinct CDR3 sequences, with roughly 21% found just once. Time point denoted: persistent/refractory GD, antithyroid drugs over 5 years with positive TRAb. From RNA extracted from PBMCs, the TCR library was made. The starting material was peripheral blood mononuclear cells (PBMCs), obtained when the disease was refractory, from a patient treated with antithyroid drugs. These receptors were collected from a female donor with Graves disease.

The chain is built from TRBV7-2 and TRBJ1-4, with a possible D match to TRBD1 (5 bases). The CDR3 extends over 15 amino acids. CDR1 SGHTA and CDR2 FQGNSA come from the germline V gene. Trimming stripped 6 bases from V and 0 bases from J, with 11 bases between. The CDR3 reads CASRKQAATNEKLFF. Written as DNA, the CDR3 is TGTGCCAGCAGAAAACAGGCTGCAACTAATGAAAAACTGTTTTTT.

This clonotype has ten or more counts. The chain employs TRBV20-1 and TRBJ2-4; D unresolved. The germline CDR1 and CDR2 sequences are DFQATT and SNEGSKA (reference sequence). V was pared by 3 bases and J by 0 bases, with 6 bases between. The CDR3 spans 13 residues. CDR3 region: CSASELAKNIQYF. For the CDR3, the DNA is TGCAGTGCTAGTGAACTAGCCAAAAACATTCAGTACTTC.

This clonotype was picked up many times. The chain carries TRBV12-3 or TRBV12-4 and TRBJ1-1, with a tentative D call TRBD1 (6 bases). This CDR3 is 13 amino acids long. The V end was cut by 5 bases, the J end by 4 bases, with 11 bases between. In DNA, the CDR3 is TGTGCCAGCAGTACAGGGTTGGGCACTGAAGCTTTCTTT. The encoded protein is CASSTGLGTEAFF.

This clonotype occurred a few times. The chain uses TRBV7-2 and TRBJ2-2, with TRBD1 identical over 7 bases. This CDR3 region has 17 residues. V was clipped by 3 bases and J by 0 bases; unmatched bases: 7. CDR1 is SGHTA and CDR2 is FQGNSA in the germline V gene. The CDR3 sequence: CASSFAFGQANTGELFF. DNA for the CDR3: TGTGCCAGCAGCTTCGCCTTCGGACAGGCGAACACCGGGGAGCTGTTTTTT.

This clonotype was seen at least ten times. The genes are TRBV19 and TRBJ1-1, with TRBD1 identical over 7 bases. The J segment lost 4 bases and the V segment lost 4 bases, leaving 12 bases of the junction unmatched. The CDR3 extends over 16 amino acids. Germline-derived CDR1 and CDR2 are LNHDA and SQIVND (reference sequence). CDR3 region: CASSKQGRVYGTEAFF. DNA for the CDR3: TGTGCCAGTAGTAAACAGGGGAGGGTATACGGCACTGAAGCTTTCTTT.

This clonotype was seen repeatedly, ten times or more. The chain is built from TRBV28 and TRBJ2-5; possibly TRBD1 for D (6 bases). This CDR3 is built from 14 residues. V was trimmed by 5 bases and J by 4 bases, leaving 14 bases between them. Germline V lookup: CDR1 MDHEN, CDR2 SYDVKM. As DNA, the CDR3 is TGTGCCAGCAGTCATTACAGGGCGGGAGAGACCCAGTACTTC. Encoded protein: CASSHYRAGETQYF.

In regard to this clonotype: A read error may be the cause here, since a much bigger clone is one base away. The gene calls are TRBV7-2 and TRBJ2-7; maybe TRBD2 (5 bases). Germline assignment: CDR1 SGHTA and CDR2 FQGNSA. The CDR3 sequence is 13 residues long. The V and J ends lost 3 bases and 9 bases respectively, with 15 bases between them. The CDR3 region is CASSFMARSGQYF. The DNA of the CDR3 is TGTGCCAGCAGCTTTATGGCGCGGAGCGGGCAGTACTTC.

This clonotype was detected only a few times. This chain connects TRBV27 to TRBJ1-5, with D uncertain. The germline V gene encodes CDR1 MNHEY and CDR2 SMNVEV (reference sequence). The CDR3 totals 12 residues. Trimming removed 8 bases at V and 8 bases at J, with 13 bases between. CDR3 DNA: TGTGCCAGCTCCCGAGTTGCGGAGCCCCAGCATTTT. Translation gives CASSRVAEPQHF.